The 30 T cell receptor beta chains listed next were all sequenced from one sample in a study of blood T cell repertoires in COVID-19. Only in-frame clones appear in the TCRdb table, and some are missing; sequencing was by immunoSEQ multiplex PCR. There are about 320,000 clones in the sample; around 88% occur only once, and approximately 1.5% lies in the top ten. The sequencing input was peripheral blood. The receptors here all came from a woman in her forties or fifties with acute or convalescent COVID-19.

The chain employs TRBV3-1 (or the pseudogene TRBV3-2) and TRBJ2-7, with D perhaps matching TRBD2 (7 bases). This CDR3 has 15 residues. Germline-derived CDR1 and CDR2 are LGHDT and YNNKEL (reference sequence). The V gene lost 0 bases and the J gene lost 6 bases, with 15 bases spanning the gap. The CDR3 nucleotides are TGTGCCAGCAGCCAAGAAGGGGGGGCGCGAGTCGAGCAGTACTTC. Protein sequence: CASSQEGGARVEQYF.

This rearrangement joins TRBV6-5 to TRBJ2-2; tentatively, D is TRBD1 (6 bases). CDR1 and CDR2 from the germline V gene are MNHEY and SVGAGI. The CDR3 has 16 residues. V lost 2 bases and J 2 bases, leaving 12 bases between the germline ends. The CDR3 bases are TGTGCCAGCAGTTACGGATCAGGGGAAAACACCGGGGAGCTGTTTTTT. It specifies CASSYGSGENTGELFF.

V and J are TRBV7-2 and TRBJ2-1; 11 positions match TRBD2. Germline V gene sequence: CDR1 SGHTA, CDR2 FQGNSA. This CDR3 has 15 residues. V was pared by 2 bases and J by 9 bases, with 6 bases of the junction left unmatched. The CDR3 DNA reads as TGTGCCAGCAGCTTAACAGGACTAGCGGGTGGTGAGCAGTTCTTC. Amino acids: CASSLTGLAGGEQFF.

The chain links TRBV7-9 to TRBJ2-5; TRBD1 agrees at 8 bases. There are 12 residues in the CDR3. In germline, CDR1 is SEHNR, CDR2 FQNEAQ (reference sequence). After removal of 8 bases from V and 5 bases from J, the junction contained 4 bases not matched to a gene. CDR3 in amino acids: CASGSGGETQYF. In DNA, the CDR3 is TGTGCCAGCGGGTCAGGGGGCGAGACCCAGTACTTC.

The chain recombines TRBV9 with TRBJ2-3; 16 positions match TRBD2. Trimming took 2 bases from V and 4 from J; bases not matched to a gene: 7. The CDR3 spans 18 residues. Germline V lookup: CDR1 SGDLS, CDR2 YYNGEE. The CDR3 loop is CASSVSGLAGGPSDTQYF. The CDR3, as DNA: TGTGCCAGCAGCGTTTCGGGACTAGCGGGAGGGCCTTCAGATACGCAGTATTTT.

This clone was seen at least ten times. The J gene is TRBJ1-2, the V gene TRBV28; D is uncertain. Germline V gene data show CDR1 as MDHEN and CDR2 as SYDVKM. The CDR3 is 13 amino acids. With 3 bases removed from V and 8 bases from J, the gap between germline ends came to 13 bases. CDR3 sequence reads: CASSFLAADGYTF. For the CDR3, the DNA is TGTGCCAGCAGTTTCCTAGCAGCAGACGGCTACACCTTC.

The CDR3 DNA reads TGTGCCAGCAGTTCACCGCCGGGAACCGACTCTGGAAACACCATATATTTT. As protein: CASSSPPGTDSGNTIYF. V gene TRBV9 combines with J gene TRBJ1-3; no clear D gene. With 5 bases removed from V and 0 bases from J, the gap between germline ends came to 18 bases. This CDR3 spans 17 amino acids. CDR1 is SGDLS and CDR2 is YYNGEE in the germline V gene. The full variable domain, with the rest looked up from reference TRBV9 and TRBJ1-3, is DSGVTQTPKHLITATGQRVTLRCSPRSGDLSVYWYQQSLDQGLQFLIQYYNGEERAKGNILERFSAQQFPDLHSELNLSSLELGDSALYFCASSSPPGTDSGNTIYFGEGSWLTVV.

V usage is TRBV7-8 and J usage is TRBJ1-6; 8 bases are shared with TRBD1. The CDR3 is made up of 16 amino acids. Trimming took 4 bases from V and 8 from J; bases not matched to a gene: 10. CDR1 SGHVS and CDR2 FQNEAQ come from the germline V gene. DNA for the CDR3: TGTGCCAGCAGCTCAGAGGACAGGGCCTACGATTCACCCCTCCACTTT. Translation: CASSSEDRAYDSPLHF.

This clone was seen once. The V call is TRBV6-5, the J call TRBJ2-5; 7 bases line up with TRBD2. With V trimmed by 8 bases and J by 3 bases, 6 bases remained unmatched. CDR3 length: 13 residues. From germline, CDR1 is MNHEY and CDR2 SVGAGI. Here the CDR3 reads CASGALAEETQYF. CDR3 DNA sequence: TGTGCCAGCGGGGCGCTAGCGGAAGAGACCCAGTACTTC.

The CDR3 sequence: CASTGTNYEQYF. Here the CDR3 DNA reads TGTGCCAGCACCGGGACAAACTACGAGCAGTACTTC. The chain links TRBV6-5 to TRBJ2-7, with D perhaps TRBD1 (6 bases). Between the trimmed V and J ends, which lost 7 bases and 3 bases, there was a span of 10 bases. CDR1 and CDR2 from the germline V gene are MNHEY and SVGAGI. This CDR3 is 12 amino acids long.

The chain combines TRBV10-2 with TRBJ2-1; 12 bases are a match to TRBD2. The CDR3 consists of 14 residues. Looked up from germline, CDR1 is WSHSY and CDR2 is SAAADI. The V segment lost 6 bases and the J segment 8 bases; nucleotides outside the gene matches: 5. This CDR3 is CASSWTSGTYEQFF. DNA of the CDR3: TGCGCCAGCAGCTGGACTAGCGGGACCTATGAGCAGTTCTTC.

Note on this clone: Other nucleotide sequences in the sample specify the same CDR3. The V and J genes are TRBV18 and TRBJ1-2; 8 nucleotides match TRBD1. The CDR3 totals 14 residues. The germline V gene encodes CDR1 KGHSH and CDR2 LQKENI. J was trimmed by 8 bases and V by 5 bases; bases with no gene match: 10. CDR3 residues: CASSSGQGIYGYTF. In DNA, the CDR3 is TGTGCCAGCTCATCCGGACAGGGCATCTACGGCTACACCTTC. The entire variable domain, with the rest obtained from reference TRBV18 and TRBJ1-2, is as follows: NAGVMQNPRHLVRRRGQEARLRCSPMKGHSHVYWYRQLPEEGLKFMVYLQKENIIDESGMPKERFSAEFPKEGPSILRIQQVVRGDSAAYFCASSSGQGIYGYTFGSGTRLTVV.

The chain is built from TRBV27 and TRBJ2-4; 8 bases line up with TRBD1. Germline CDR1 and CDR2: MNHEY and SMNVEV (reference sequence). V was pared by 4 bases and J by 7 bases, with 12 bases of the junction left unmatched. The CDR3 totals 16 residues. CDR3 protein: CASSSPFRDRNNIQYF. Written as DNA, the CDR3 is TGTGCCAGCAGTTCGCCATTCCGGGACAGGAATAACATTCAGTACTTC.

The V call is TRBV21-1, the J call TRBJ2-6; the table calls TRBD1, which could not be checked here. TRBV21-1 counts as a pseudogene. The CDR3 extends over 20 amino acids. CDR3 in DNA: TGTGCCAGTTTACGCCCGCGGACAGGCAAAAAGAGCTCTGGGGCCAACGTCCTGACTTTC. Translation: CASLRPRTGKKSSGANVLTF.

The chain couples TRBV6-6 to TRBJ2-2; possibly TRBD1 for D (6 bases). Germline loops: CDR1 MNHNY, CDR2 SVGAGI (reference sequence). CDR3 length equals 14 residues. The ends were cut back, 4 bases at V and 6 bases at J, with 12 bases in the middle. The CDR3 DNA reads as TGTGCCAGCAGTTCAACAGGGAGTGCCGGGGAGCTGTTTTTT. Its protein is CASSSTGSAGELFF.

This CDR3 is CASMGDKQGSPTGELFF. DNA for the CDR3: TGTGCCAGCATGGGGGATAAACAGGGTAGTCCCACCGGGGAGCTGTTTTTT. This sequence joins TRBV28 and TRBJ2-2; tentative D call: TRBD1 (6 bases). Trimming cost V 7 bases and J 4 bases, with 22 bases left between them. The CDR3 totals 17 residues. The V gene's germline CDR1 is MDHEN and CDR2 SYDVKM.

The genes are TRBV27 and TRBJ2-1; no firm D call. The germline V and J ends were trimmed by 11 bases and 4 bases, with 12 bases remaining between them. The CDR3 sequence is 12 residues long. In germline, CDR1 is MNHEY, CDR2 SMNVEV (reference sequence). DNA of the CDR3: TGTGCCTCGGCTGGCGGTTACAATGAGCAGTTCTTC. Translation: CASAGGYNEQFF.

The chain links TRBV5-1 to TRBJ1-2; D gene unclear. Germline V lookup: CDR1 SGHRS, CDR2 YFSETQ. CDR3 size: 13 residues. V gave up 3 bases and J gave up 10 bases, with 16 bases separating them. Written as DNA, the CDR3 is TGCGCCAGCAGCTACCGGGATAAGGCTCCCTACACCTTC. This translates into CASSYRDKAPYTF.

CDR3 bases: TGTGCCATCTCCGGGACAGGGCGCACCGGGGAGCTGTTTTTT. This translates into CAISGTGRTGELFF. The gene calls are TRBV10-3 and TRBJ2-2; 9 bases match TRBD1. The length of the CDR3 is 14 residues. Germline assignment: CDR1 ENHRY and CDR2 SYGVKD. Trimming cost V 8 bases and J 4 bases; bases outside gene matches: 5.

The chain uses TRBV30 and TRBJ2-5; TRBD1 might be the D (5 bases). Deletions cut 2 bases from V and 1 base from J, with 8 bases between. The germline CDR1 and CDR2 sequences are GTSNPN and SVGIG (reference sequence). The CDR3 consists of 13 residues. CDR3 nucleotide sequence: TGTGCCTGGAGTAGACAGACCCAAGAGACCCAGTACTTC. Encoded protein: CAWSRQTQETQYF.

The rearrangement uses TRBV27 and TRBJ1-2; 7 nucleotides match TRBD1. Trimming cost V 9 bases and J 2 bases; bases outside gene matches: 6. The length of the CDR3 is 13 residues. Germline assignment: CDR1 MNHEY and CDR2 SMNVEV (reference sequence). CDR3 loop: CARGDSVNYGYTF. The CDR3 coding sequence is TGTGCCAGGGGGGACAGCGTAAACTATGGCTACACCTTC.

The sample holds a few counts of this clone. The chain recombines TRBV29-1 with TRBJ2-1; 7 bases are a match to TRBD2. The CDR3 loop spans 11 amino acids. V lost 7 bases to trimming and J lost 8 bases; unmatched junction nucleotides: 5. The germline V gene encodes CDR1 SQVTM and CDR2 ANQGSEA. The DNA of the CDR3 is TGCAGCGGGACTAGTTCGGATGAGCAGTTCTTC. It is translated as CSGTSSDEQFF.

The V call is TRBV5-1, the J call TRBJ2-7; no firm D call. CDR3 length: 15 amino acids. Germline V gives CDR1 SGHRS, CDR2 YFSETQ. Trimming took 0 bases from V and 7 from J, leaving 17 bases between them. CDR3 nucleotides: TGCGCCAGCAGCTTGGGGGCAGGTGCCATACGAGAGCAGTACTTC. Amino acid sequence: CASSLGAGAIREQYF.

The rearrangement links TRBV24-1 to TRBJ2-7; 11 bases are a match to TRBD2. The junction had 6 bases not matched to a gene; V was cut back by 3 bases and J by 6 bases. This CDR3 comprises 15 residues. The germline CDR1 and CDR2 sequences are KGHDR and SFDVKD. The CDR3 bases are TGTGCCACCAGTGATATGACTAGCGGGACGACCGAGCAGTACTTC. This encodes CATSDMTSGTTEQYF.

CDR3 sequence reads: CASSQGILDRGQNTGELFF. CDR3 sequence (DNA): TGTGCCAGCAGCCAAGGAATCCTCGACAGGGGGCAGAACACCGGGGAGCTGTTTTTT. The V gene is TRBV3-1 (or the pseudogene TRBV3-2), the J gene TRBJ2-2, with 10 bases aligning to TRBD1. The CDR3 spans 19 residues. Germline V gene sequence: CDR1 LGHDT, CDR2 YNNKEL (reference sequence). V trimming: 1 base; J trimming: 1 base; junction bases outside the gene matches: 9.

This chain links TRBV28 with TRBJ1-5, with TRBD1 identical over 9 bases. Looked up from germline, CDR1 is MDHEN and CDR2 is SYDVKM. This CDR3 spans 14 amino acids. V shed 5 bases, J shed 11 bases, and the junction held 10 bases outside the gene matches. The CDR3 coding sequence is TGTGCCAGCAGTACTGGGACAGGGTGGAGGACCCAGCATTTT. Protein sequence: CASSTGTGWRTQHF.

This clone turned up a few times. The V and J genes are TRBV28 and TRBJ2-2; unclear D gene. Germline V CDR1 and CDR2: MDHEN, SYDVKM. The V end lost 5 bases, the J end lost 6 bases, and 10 bases lay between the germline ends. The CDR3 is 13 amino acids. CDR3 DNA: TGTGCCAGCAGTAAGAGCGCCCCCGGGGAGCTGTTTTTT. Amino acid sequence: CASSKSAPGELFF. The full variable domain, in which reference TRBV28 and TRBJ2-2 provide the parts outside the CDR3, is DVKVTQSSRYLVKRTGEKVFLECVQDMDHENMFWYRQDPGLGLRLIYFSYDVKMKEKGDIPEGYSVSREKKERFSLILESASTNQTSMYLCASSKSAPGELFFGEGSRLTVL.

The chain couples TRBV6-6 to TRBJ1-6; D is ambiguous. The CDR3 extends over 14 amino acids. CDR1 is MNHNY and CDR2 is SVGAGI in the germline V gene (reference sequence). V dropped 2 bases and J dropped 10 bases, with 12 bases sitting between them. CDR3 sequence reads: CASSYRTAESPLHF. CDR3 nucleotides: TGTGCCAGCAGTTACCGCACAGCAGAGTCACCCCTCCACTTT.

The J gene is TRBJ2-1, the V gene TRBV6-4; 8 bases are a match to TRBD2. The V gene end was trimmed by 2 bases and the J gene end by 4 bases; junction bases not matched to a gene: 4. Germline-derived CDR1 and CDR2 are MRHNA and SNTAGT. CDR3 length: 15 amino acids. The CDR3: CASSDEERGYNEQFF. CDR3 sequence (DNA): TGTGCCAGCAGTGACGAGGAGCGGGGGTACAATGAGCAGTTCTTC.

This clone was picked up a small number of times. The chain carries TRBV7-2 and TRBJ1-5; perhaps TRBD1 as D (6 bases). CDR3 length: 15 amino acids. V lost 5 bases and J lost 3, with 14 bases in between. The V gene's germline CDR1 is SGHTA and CDR2 FQGNSA. The CDR3 DNA reads TGTGCCAGCAGCACCACAGGGCTAGACAATCAGCCCCAGCATTTT. It encodes CASSTTGLDNQPQHF.